These 5 T cell receptor beta chains came from one sample sequenced in a study of PD-1 blockade in classical Hodgkin lymphoma (dated by TCRdb to 2019 to 2021). In light of the paper, this sample's time point label describes: cycle 1 day 1 (C1D1), immediately before nivolumab initiation. Relapse after autologous stem cell transplantation had occurred in all trial patients, and cohorts A, B and C were distinguished by prior brentuximab vedotin exposure. The library was generated by the immunoSEQ multiplex PCR assay. The clones in this table, taken by TCRdb from immuneACCESS, are in-frame only. Not every clone is retained; where verified, under half of the shortfall comes from an unresolved V gene, and the cause of the rest is unknown. The table for this sample lists 40,000 to 55,000 clones; approximately 91% of them were counted only once. The ten biggest clones cover just over 9% of the sample. The sequencing here drew on peripheral blood mononuclear cells (PBMCs), taken at baseline. The receptors shown here come from a human donor with classical Hodgkin lymphoma.

The V gene is TRBV4-1, the J gene TRBJ2-1, with 9 bases fitting TRBD2. Germline CDR1 is MGHRA and CDR2 is YSYEKL. CDR3 length equals 15 residues. J was trimmed by 7 bases and V by 6 bases; bases with no gene match: 10. The CDR3 loop is CASRPIAGEVNEQFF. The CDR3 bases are TGCGCCAGCAGACCAATAGCGGGAGAGGTAAATGAGCAGTTCTTC.

The table lists this clone with a few counts. The gene calls are TRBV5-5 and TRBJ2-5; D is perhaps TRBD1 (6 bases). Trimming took off 2 bases at V and 5 bases at J, with 13 bases between the two ends. Germline V gene lookup returns CDR1 SGHKS and CDR2 YYEKEE (reference sequence). The CDR3 is made up of 14 amino acids. The CDR3 DNA is TGTGCCAGCAGCTTTAGGGGGTCCGAGGAGACCCAGTACTTC. Its translation: CASSFRGSEETQYF. The full variable domain, with the rest looked up from reference TRBV5-5 and TRBJ2-5, is DAGVTQSPTHLIKTRGQQVTLRCSPISGHKSVSWYQQVLGQGPQFIFQYYEKEERGRGNFPDRFSARQFPNYSSELNVNALLLGDSALYLCASSFRGSEETQYFGPGTRLLVL.

The chain is built from TRBV6-1 and TRBJ2-1; D is unresolved. The germline V gene has CDR1 MNHNS and CDR2 SASEGT. V lost 2 bases, J lost 10 bases, and 12 bases lay in between. This CDR3 spans 13 amino acids. CDR3 residues: CASSERSRSEQFF. CDR3 nucleotide sequence: TGTGCCAGCAGTGAACGGAGTCGTAGCGAGCAGTTCTTC.

This clone has a single count. The V call is TRBV7-8, the J call TRBJ2-2; D may be TRBD1 (5 bases). The CDR3 totals 16 residues. Looked up from germline, CDR1 is SGHVS and CDR2 is FQNEAQ. Trimming took 1 base from V and 7 from J, leaving 16 bases between them. The CDR3 loop is CASSLVRVSQVGELFF. The CDR3 nucleotides read TGTGCCAGCAGCTTAGTTAGGGTATCACAGGTCGGGGAGCTGTTTTTT.

The chain couples TRBV19 to TRBJ2-5; 8 bases are shared with TRBD1. Germline V CDR1 and CDR2: LNHDA, SQIVND (reference sequence). Trimming cost V 10 bases and J 5 bases; bases outside gene matches: 6. This CDR3 spans 12 amino acids. In DNA form, the CDR3 reads TGTGCCACTGGACAGGGCCGGGAGACCCAGTACTTC. Its translation is CATGQGRETQYF.